This T cell receptor beta chain was sequenced for a study of T cell repertoires in cytomegalovirus infection. Study details: Both a matching HLA type and CMV infection were indicated by public TCR beta signatures.

Study-wide findings and caveats: Cumulative public TCR beta family frequency identified carriers of CMV plus the relevant HLA. The ex vivo response showed dominance by HLA-C-restricted CMV-specific TCR beta clonotypes.

This clonotype appeared many times. No antigen is known for it. TCRdb independently ran MiXCR on the reads; one entry per CDR3 protein. The sample consists of around 260,000 distinct CDR3 sequences, 25% of them appearing once. The V gene's germline CDR1 is SGHTA and CDR2 FQGNSA. Unmatched junction bases numbered 6, after V lost 0 bases and J lost 0 bases. This CDR3 has 18 residues. V usage is TRBV7-2 and J usage is TRBJ2-2; 8 nucleotides agree with TRBD2. Specimen: PBMCs. The receptor was isolated from a human donor in good health (CMV status not recorded). Some clones in this sample may be carry-over from other donors' samples. CDR3 region: CASSLAPLAGSNTGELFF. Written as DNA, the CDR3 is TGTGCCAGCAGCTTAGCCCCATTAGCGGGATCGAACACCGGGGAGCTGTTTTTT.